This TCR beta chain is from a study of cytomegalovirus exposure and HLA in healthy donors. Study outcomes and limitations: Researchers reported from a later analysis that most CMV-associated TCR beta chains appeared HLA-restricted. According to an earlier analysis, most TCR beta V segments yielded productive rearrangements about 90% or about 30% of the time. Most observed TCR sequences were rare, whereas some public TCRs were detected in many donors. Excluded were some V segments that proved indistinguishable, including TRBV6-2 and TRBV6-3.

60 Vbeta and 13 Jbeta primers were used in PCR. Clones were read by immunoSEQ multiplex PCR, and TCRdb kept only the in-frame ones, dropping some. This sample has about 250,000 clones, with approximately 91% found just once. Looked up from germline, CDR1 is SGHRS and CDR2 is YFSETQ. Unmatched junction bases numbered 6, after V lost 0 bases and J lost 4 bases. This CDR3 contains 15 residues. Comments on this clone: Antigen: not known.

The J gene is TRBJ2-5, the V gene TRBV5-1, with 7 bases aligning to TRBD2. Source material: PBMCs. The origin of this receptor is a girl aged 2 to 9 in good health and CMV-seronegative. The CDR3 coding sequence is TGCGCCAGCAGCTTGGGCCCGGGAGGCGGAGAGACCCAGTACTTC. Translating gives CASSLGPGGGETQYF.